The clone carrying this T cell receptor (beta chain) was seen a handful of times. The antigen is undetermined. The CDR3 length is 17 residues. The J segment lost 3 bases and the V segment lost 6 bases, leaving 11 bases of the junction unmatched. Germline lookup yields CDR1 DFQATT and CDR2 SNEGSKA (reference sequence). The data originate from a study of blood T cells in healthy people across ages. A second roughly 6 to 11 cycle PCR used barcoded and J-beta primers. A 12-random-nucleotide template-switch adaptor tagged each cDNA molecule. In TCRdb, the 5' RACE reads were re-called with MiXCR into one record per CDR3 protein. Found here are around 800,000 distinct CDR3 sequences, roughly 46% of them singletons; the top ten hold around a sixth. Donation came from healthy Caucasian individuals in Russia who were aged about 6 to 95. Study-level findings and limits: Diversity was estimated from one million T cells, and these estimates were considered underestimates. Age advanced and TCR beta diversity per million T cells fell, roughly linearly.

Sequenced input: blood. The chain uses TRBV20-1 and TRBJ2-1, with 13 bases fitting TRBD2. This clonotype was obtained from an elderly man in good health. The CDR3 is CSAATSGRAPLYNEQFF. The DNA for the CDR3 is TGCAGTGCGGCAACTAGCGGGAGGGCTCCCCTCTACAATGAGCAGTTCTTC.